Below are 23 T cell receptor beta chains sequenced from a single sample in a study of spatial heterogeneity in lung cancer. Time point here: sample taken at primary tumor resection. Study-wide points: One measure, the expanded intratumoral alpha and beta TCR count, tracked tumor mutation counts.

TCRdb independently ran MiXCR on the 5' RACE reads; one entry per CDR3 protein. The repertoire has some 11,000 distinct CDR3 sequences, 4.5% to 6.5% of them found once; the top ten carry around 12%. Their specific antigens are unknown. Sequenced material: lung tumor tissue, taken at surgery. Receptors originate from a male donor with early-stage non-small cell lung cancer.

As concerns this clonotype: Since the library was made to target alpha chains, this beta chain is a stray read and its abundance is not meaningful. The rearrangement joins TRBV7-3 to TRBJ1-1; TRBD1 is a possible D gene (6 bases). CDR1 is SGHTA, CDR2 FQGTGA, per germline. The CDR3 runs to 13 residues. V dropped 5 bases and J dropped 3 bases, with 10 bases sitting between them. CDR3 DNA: TGTGCCAGCAGCCCCCAGGGGTACACTGAAGCTTTCTTT. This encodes CASSPQGYTEAFF.

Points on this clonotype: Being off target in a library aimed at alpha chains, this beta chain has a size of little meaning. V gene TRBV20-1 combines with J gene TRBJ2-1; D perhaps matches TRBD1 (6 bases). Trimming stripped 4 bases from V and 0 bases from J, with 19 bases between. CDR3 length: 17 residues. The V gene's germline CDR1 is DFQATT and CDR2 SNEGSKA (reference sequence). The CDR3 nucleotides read TGCAGTGCTACCCGGACAGCCGGGGTTAGCTCCTACAATGAGCAGTTCTTC. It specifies CSATRTAGVSSYNEQFF.

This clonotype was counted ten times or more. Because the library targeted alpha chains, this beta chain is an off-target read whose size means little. The CDR3 nucleotides read TGTGCCAGCAGTCGGGTCGGGACAGGGTACTCACCCCTCCACTTT. Protein sequence: CASSRVGTGYSPLHF. The chain links TRBV28 to TRBJ1-6, with 9 bases identical to TRBD1. Germline CDR1 and CDR2: MDHEN and SYDVKM. V lost 5 bases and J lost 10; bases outside the gene matches: 9. This CDR3 has 15 residues.

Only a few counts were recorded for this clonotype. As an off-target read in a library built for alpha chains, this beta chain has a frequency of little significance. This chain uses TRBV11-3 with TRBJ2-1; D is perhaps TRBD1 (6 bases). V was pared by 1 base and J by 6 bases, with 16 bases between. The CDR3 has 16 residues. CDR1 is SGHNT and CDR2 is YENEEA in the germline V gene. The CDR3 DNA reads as TGTGCCAGCAGCTTAGCCCCCGCGACAGGTAGCAATGAGCAGTTCTTC. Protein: CASSLAPATGSNEQFF.

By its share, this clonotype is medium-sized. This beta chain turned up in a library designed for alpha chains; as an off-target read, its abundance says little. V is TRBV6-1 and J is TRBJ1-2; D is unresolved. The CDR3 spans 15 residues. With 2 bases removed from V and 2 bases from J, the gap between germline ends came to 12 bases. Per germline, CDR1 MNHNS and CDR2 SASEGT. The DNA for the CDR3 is TGTGCCAGCAGTGAACTGGGCCAGGCGAACTATGGCTACACCTTC. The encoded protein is CASSELGQANYGYTF.

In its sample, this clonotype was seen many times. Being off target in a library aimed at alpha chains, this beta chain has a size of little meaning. The DNA of the CDR3 is TGTGCCAGCAGCCCATGGGGAGGACTAGCGGGAGGTACCGGGGAGCTGTTTTTT. It specifies CASSPWGGLAGGTGELFF. The chain carries TRBV7-8 and TRBJ2-2, with TRBD2 matching over 14 bases. V was pared by 5 bases and J by 5 bases, with 10 bases of the junction left unmatched. This CDR3 comprises 18 residues. CDR1 and CDR2 from the germline V gene are SGHVS and FQNEAQ.

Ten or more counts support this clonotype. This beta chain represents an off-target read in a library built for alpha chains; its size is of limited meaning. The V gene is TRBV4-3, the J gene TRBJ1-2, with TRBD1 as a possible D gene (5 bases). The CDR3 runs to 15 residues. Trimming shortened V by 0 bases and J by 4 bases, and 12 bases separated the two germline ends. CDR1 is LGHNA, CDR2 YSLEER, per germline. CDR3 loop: CASSQDRGKGYGYTF. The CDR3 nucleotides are TGCGCCAGCAGCCAAGATCGGGGCAAGGGCTATGGCTACACCTTC.

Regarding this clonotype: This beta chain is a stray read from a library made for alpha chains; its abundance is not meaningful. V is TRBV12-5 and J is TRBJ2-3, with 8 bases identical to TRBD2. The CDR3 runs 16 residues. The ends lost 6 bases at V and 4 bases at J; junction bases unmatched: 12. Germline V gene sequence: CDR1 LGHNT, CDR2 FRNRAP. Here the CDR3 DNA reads TGTGCTAGTGGGCAGGGACTAGTCGACAATCCAGATACGCAGTATTTT. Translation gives CASGQGLVDNPDTQYF.

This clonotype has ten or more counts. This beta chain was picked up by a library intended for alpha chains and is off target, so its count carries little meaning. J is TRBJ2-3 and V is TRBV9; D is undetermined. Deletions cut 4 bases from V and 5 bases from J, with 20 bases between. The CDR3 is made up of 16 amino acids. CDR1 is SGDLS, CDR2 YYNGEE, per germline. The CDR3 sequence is CASSPSIGMDLDTQYF. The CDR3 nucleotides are TGTGCCAGCAGCCCGTCGATAGGGATGGACCTAGATACGCAGTATTTT.

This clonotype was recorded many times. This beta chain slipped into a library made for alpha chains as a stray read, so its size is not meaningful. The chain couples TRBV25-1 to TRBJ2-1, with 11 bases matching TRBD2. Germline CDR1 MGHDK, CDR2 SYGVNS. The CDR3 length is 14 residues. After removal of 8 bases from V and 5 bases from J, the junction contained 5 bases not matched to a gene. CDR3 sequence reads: CASHSGRVNNEQFF. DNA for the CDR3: TGTGCCAGCCATAGCGGGAGGGTCAACAATGAGCAGTTCTTC.

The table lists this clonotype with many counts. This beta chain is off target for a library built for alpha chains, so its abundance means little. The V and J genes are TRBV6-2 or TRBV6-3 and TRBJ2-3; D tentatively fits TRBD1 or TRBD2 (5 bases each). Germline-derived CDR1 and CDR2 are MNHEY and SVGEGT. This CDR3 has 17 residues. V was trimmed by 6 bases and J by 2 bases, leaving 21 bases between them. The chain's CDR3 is CASSTPRRGALTDTQYF. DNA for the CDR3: TGTGCCAGCAGCACCCCCCGTCGAGGGGCCCTCACAGATACGCAGTATTTT.

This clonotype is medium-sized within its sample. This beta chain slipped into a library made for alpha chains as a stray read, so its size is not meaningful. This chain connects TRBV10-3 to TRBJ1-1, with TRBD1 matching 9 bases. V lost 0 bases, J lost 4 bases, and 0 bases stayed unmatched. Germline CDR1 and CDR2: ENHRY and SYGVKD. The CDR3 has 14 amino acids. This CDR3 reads CAISESGQGTEAFF. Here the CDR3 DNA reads TGTGCCATCAGTGAGTCGGGACAGGGCACTGAAGCTTTCTTT.

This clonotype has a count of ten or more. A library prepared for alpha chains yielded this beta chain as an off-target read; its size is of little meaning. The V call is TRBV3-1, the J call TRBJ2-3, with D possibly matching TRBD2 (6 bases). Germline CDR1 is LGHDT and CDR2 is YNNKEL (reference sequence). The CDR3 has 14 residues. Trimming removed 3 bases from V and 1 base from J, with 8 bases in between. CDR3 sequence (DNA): TGTGCCAGCAGCCATGGGACTGGCACAGATACGCAGTATTTT. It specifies CASSHGTGTDTQYF.

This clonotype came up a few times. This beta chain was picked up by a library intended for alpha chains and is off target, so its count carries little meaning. CDR3 protein: CASSLDRPGYNEQFF. DNA for the CDR3: TGTGCCAGCAGCTTAGACCGGCCAGGATACAATGAGCAGTTCTTC. This chain joins TRBV11-1 and TRBJ2-1; no definite D call. The CDR3 runs to 15 residues. The germline V and J ends were trimmed by 1 base and 4 bases, with 11 bases remaining between them. Germline assignment: CDR1 SGHAT and CDR2 FQDESV (reference sequence). Full variable domain (remainder filled in from reference TRBV11-1 and TRBJ2-1): EAEVAQSPRYKITEKSQAVAFWCDPISGHATLYWYRQILGQGPELLVQFQDESVVDDSQLPKDRFSAERLKGVDSTLKIQPAELGDSAMYLCASSLDRPGYNEQFFGPGTRLTVL.

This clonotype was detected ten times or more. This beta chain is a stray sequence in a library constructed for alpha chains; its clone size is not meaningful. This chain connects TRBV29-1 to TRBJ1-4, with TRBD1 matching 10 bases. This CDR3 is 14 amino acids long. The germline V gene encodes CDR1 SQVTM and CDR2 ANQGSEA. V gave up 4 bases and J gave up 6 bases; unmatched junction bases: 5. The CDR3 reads CSVGGGTGDEKLFF. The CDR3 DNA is TGCAGCGTTGGAGGCGGGACAGGGGATGAAAAACTGTTTTTT.

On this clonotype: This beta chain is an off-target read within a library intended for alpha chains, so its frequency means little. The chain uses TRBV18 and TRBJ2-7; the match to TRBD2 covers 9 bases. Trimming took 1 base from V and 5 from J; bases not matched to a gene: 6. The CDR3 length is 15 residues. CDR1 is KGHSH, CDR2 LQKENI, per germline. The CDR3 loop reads CASSPRALAGHEQYF. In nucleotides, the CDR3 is TGTGCCAGCTCACCACGAGCACTAGCGGGCCACGAGCAGTACTTC.

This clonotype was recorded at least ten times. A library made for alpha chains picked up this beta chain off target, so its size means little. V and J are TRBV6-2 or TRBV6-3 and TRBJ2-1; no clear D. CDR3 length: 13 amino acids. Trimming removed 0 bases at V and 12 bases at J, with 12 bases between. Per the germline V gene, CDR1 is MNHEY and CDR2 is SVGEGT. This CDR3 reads CASSYSKTNWQFF. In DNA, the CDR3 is TGTGCCAGCAGTTACTCTAAGACCAATTGGCAGTTCTTC.

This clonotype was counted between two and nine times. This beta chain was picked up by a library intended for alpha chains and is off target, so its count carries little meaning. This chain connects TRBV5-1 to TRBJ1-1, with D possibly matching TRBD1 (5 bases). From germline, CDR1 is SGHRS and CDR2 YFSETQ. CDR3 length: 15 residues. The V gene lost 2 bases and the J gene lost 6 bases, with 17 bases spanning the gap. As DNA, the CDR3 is TGCGCCAGCAGCTTCCTGGTGGGGGAGGGCGCTGAAGCTTTCTTT. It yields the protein CASSFLVGEGAEAFF.

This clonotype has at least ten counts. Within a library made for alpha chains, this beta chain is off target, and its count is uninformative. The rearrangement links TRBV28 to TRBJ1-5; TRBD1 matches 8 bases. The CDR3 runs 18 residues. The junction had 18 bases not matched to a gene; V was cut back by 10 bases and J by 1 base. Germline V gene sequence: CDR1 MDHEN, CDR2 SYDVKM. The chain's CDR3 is CATLSTQGARLSNQPQHF. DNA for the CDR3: TGTGCCACCCTATCGACGCAGGGGGCTCGGTTAAGCAATCAGCCCCAGCATTTT. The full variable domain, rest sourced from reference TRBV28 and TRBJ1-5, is DVKVTQSSRYLVKRTGEKVFLECVQDMDHENMFWYRQDPGLGLRLIYFSYDVKMKEKGDIPEGYSVSREKKERFSLILESASTNQTSMYLCATLSTQGARLSNQPQHFGDGTRLSIL.

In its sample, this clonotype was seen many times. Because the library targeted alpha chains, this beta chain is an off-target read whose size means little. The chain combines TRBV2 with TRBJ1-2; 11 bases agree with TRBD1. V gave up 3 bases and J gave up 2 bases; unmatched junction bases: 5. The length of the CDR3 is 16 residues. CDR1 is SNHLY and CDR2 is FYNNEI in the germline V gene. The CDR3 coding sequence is TGTGCCAGCAGTGACGGGACAGGGGGACGAAACTATGGCTACACCTTC. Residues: CASSDGTGGRNYGYTF.

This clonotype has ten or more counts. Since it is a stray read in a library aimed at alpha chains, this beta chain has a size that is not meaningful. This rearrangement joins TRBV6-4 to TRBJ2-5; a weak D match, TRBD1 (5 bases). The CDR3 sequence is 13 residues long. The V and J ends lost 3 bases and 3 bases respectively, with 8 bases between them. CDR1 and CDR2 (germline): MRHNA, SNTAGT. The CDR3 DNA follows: TGTGCCAGCAGTGAGTACAGGAAAGAGACCCAGTACTTC. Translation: CASSEYRKETQYF.

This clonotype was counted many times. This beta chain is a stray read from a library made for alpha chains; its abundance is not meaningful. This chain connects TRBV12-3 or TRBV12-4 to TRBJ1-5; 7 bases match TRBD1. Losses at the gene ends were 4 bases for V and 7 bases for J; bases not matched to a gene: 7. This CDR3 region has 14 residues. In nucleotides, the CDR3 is TGTGCCAGCAGTTCCCAGGGGGGGGGCCAGCCCCAGCATTTT. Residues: CASSSQGGGQPQHF.

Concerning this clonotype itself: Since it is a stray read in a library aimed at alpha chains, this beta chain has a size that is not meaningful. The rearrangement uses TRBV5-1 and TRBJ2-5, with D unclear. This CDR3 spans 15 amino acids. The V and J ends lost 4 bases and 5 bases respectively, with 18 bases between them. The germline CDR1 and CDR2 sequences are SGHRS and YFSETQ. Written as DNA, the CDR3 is TGCGCCAGCAGCCATCAGGCTGGGGAAGGTGAGACCCAGTACTTC. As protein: CASSHQAGEGETQYF.